This passage covers 22 T cell receptor beta chains from one sample sequenced in a study of T cell repertoires in ileal Crohn's disease. Repertoires were generated with immunoSEQ multiplex PCR, while TCRdb's copy carries only in-frame clones and drops some. The sample has 8,000 or so clones; around 82% are singletons. Input material: ileal tissue. These receptors were collected from an adult with Crohn's disease.

J is TRBJ2-7 and V is TRBV7-2; no definite D call. The CDR3 is 15 residues long. The V and J ends lost 1 base and 2 bases respectively, with 12 bases between them. Germline CDR1 is SGHTA and CDR2 is FQGNSA. CDR3 residues: CASSLEVGITYEQYF. CDR3 DNA sequence: TGTGCCAGCAGCTTAGAAGTAGGGATCACCTACGAGCAGTACTTC. Based on the CDR3 plus reference TRBV7-2 and TRBJ2-7, the full variable domain is GAGVSQSPSNKVTEKGKDVELRCDPISGHTALYWYRQSLGQGLEFLIYFQGNSAPDKSGLPSDRFSAERTGGSVSTLTIQRTQQEDSAVYLCASSLEVGITYEQYFGPGTRLTVT.

There are a few counts of this clone. This chain links TRBV9 with TRBJ2-7, with 11 bases matching TRBD2. Looked up from germline, CDR1 is SGDLS and CDR2 is YYNGEE. V was pared by 3 bases and J by 3 bases, with 2 bases of the junction left unmatched. This CDR3 comprises 14 residues. The CDR3 coding sequence is TGTGCCAGCAGCGCCGGGACTAGCGGCTACGAGCAGTACTTC. Translation gives CASSAGTSGYEQYF.

The genes are TRBV7-9 and TRBJ2-1, with 10 bases lining up with TRBD2. Germline V gene lookup returns CDR1 SEHNR and CDR2 FQNEAQ (reference sequence). CDR3 length: 16 residues. Unmatched junction bases numbered 8, after V lost 5 bases and J lost 4 bases. DNA for the CDR3: TGTGCCAGCAGCCCTAGCGGGAGATCGCCGTACAATGAGCAGTTCTTC. Amino acid sequence: CASSPSGRSPYNEQFF.

The CDR3 DNA reads TGTGCCAGCGGCACTAGCGGGAGATATAATGAGCAGTTCTTC. Protein sequence: CASGTSGRYNEQFF. The chain has TRBV7-9 and TRBJ2-1, with 11 bases identical to TRBD2. This CDR3 has 14 residues. Germline V gene sequence: CDR1 SEHNR, CDR2 FQNEAQ (reference sequence). V shed 8 bases, J shed 7 bases, and the junction held 7 bases outside the gene matches.

The V and J genes are TRBV11-1 and TRBJ2-6, with D perhaps given as TRBD1 or TRBD2 (5 bases each). CDR3 length equals 17 residues. CDR1 is SGHAT, CDR2 FQDESV, per germline (reference sequence). V dropped 6 bases and J dropped 0 bases, with 15 bases sitting between them. Here the CDR3 reads CASSPGRTLSGANVLTF. The CDR3 DNA is TGTGCCAGCAGTCCGGGACGGACCCTCTCTGGGGCCAACGTCCTGACTTTC. Full variable domain (rest looked up from reference TRBV11-1 and TRBJ2-6): EAEVAQSPRYKITEKSQAVAFWCDPISGHATLYWYRQILGQGPELLVQFQDESVVDDSQLPKDRFSAERLKGVDSTLKIQPAELGDSAMYLCASSPGRTLSGANVLTFGAGSRLTVL.

This clone came up once. The chain recombines TRBV5-5 with TRBJ2-5; D is possibly TRBD1 (6 bases). Germline lookup yields CDR1 SGHKS and CDR2 YYEKEE (reference sequence). V was pared by 2 bases and J by 5 bases, with 10 bases between. The CDR3 is 13 amino acids. Written as DNA, the CDR3 is TGTGCCAGCAGCTTAGGACAGATGGAGACCCAGTACTTC. Protein: CASSLGQMETQYF.

This clone was detected once. The CDR3 nucleotides are TGCGCCAGCAGCTCACAGGGGGCGCCCATCAATGAGCAGTTCTTC. Residues: CASSSQGAPINEQFF. The J gene is TRBJ2-1, the V gene TRBV5-1; 9 positions match TRBD1. With 3 bases clipped from V and 6 bases from J, the junction kept 7 bases outside the gene matches. This CDR3 comprises 15 residues. Germline CDR1 reads SGHRS; CDR2 reads YFSETQ.

This chain uses TRBV30 with TRBJ2-7; D not resolved. CDR3 size: 14 residues. The V end lost 0 bases, the J end lost 3 bases, and 12 bases lay between the germline ends. From germline, CDR1 is GTSNPN and CDR2 SVGIG (reference sequence). In nucleotides, the CDR3 is TGTGCCTGGAGTGTACGATGGGATCGCTACGAGCAGTACTTC. Translation: CAWSVRWDRYEQYF.

The chain uses TRBV27 and TRBJ2-1; TRBD2 matches 7 bases. This CDR3 region has 12 residues. CDR1 and CDR2 from the germline V gene are MNHEY and SMNVEV (reference sequence). The trim removed 2 bases at V and 10 bases at J, leaving 2 bases unmatched. CDR3 region: CASSLPGGEQFF. CDR3 nucleotides: TGTGCCAGCAGTTTACCGGGAGGCGAGCAGTTCTTC.

The rearrangement links TRBV27 to TRBJ1-4, with a weak D call TRBD1 (5 bases). CDR1 is MNHEY and CDR2 is SMNVEV in the germline V gene (reference sequence). The CDR3 is made up of 15 amino acids. Trimming left V 3 bases short and J 8 bases short, with 16 bases between. The CDR3 reads CASSLYGPEGEKLFF. In DNA form, the CDR3 reads TGTGCCAGCAGTTTGTACGGGCCTGAGGGGGAAAAACTGTTTTTT.

V usage is TRBV27 and J usage is TRBJ1-2; 8 bases match TRBD1. With 6 bases clipped from V and 4 bases from J, the junction kept 10 bases outside the gene matches. This CDR3 is 15 amino acids long. Germline CDR1 is MNHEY and CDR2 is SMNVEV (reference sequence). In DNA, the CDR3 is TGTGCCAGCAGCATGACAGGGGAAGGGGGCTATGGCTACACCTTC. The encoded protein is CASSMTGEGGYGYTF.

This clone was picked up a small number of times. The CDR3 here is CASSLVPGELFF. The CDR3 nucleotides read TGTGCCAGCAGCTTAGTCCCCGGGGAGCTGTTTTTT. This rearrangement joins TRBV11-3 to TRBJ2-2; no reliable D call. The germline V gene encodes CDR1 SGHNT and CDR2 YENEEA. The CDR3 contains 12 residues. With 1 base removed from V and 6 bases from J, the gap between germline ends came to 3 bases.

This rearrangement joins TRBV7-9 to TRBJ2-5; no definite D call. The CDR3 runs to 13 residues. In germline, CDR1 is SEHNR, CDR2 FQNEAQ (reference sequence). Trimming shortened V by 5 bases and J by 5 bases, and 12 bases separated the two germline ends. The CDR3 sequence: CASSPLGLETQYF. The CDR3 nucleotides read TGTGCCAGCAGCCCCCTGGGTTTGGAGACCCAGTACTTC.

DNA of the CDR3: TGTGCCATCAGTTTAGACAGCGAAGAGCAGTACTTC. This codes for CAISLDSEEQYF. This sequence joins TRBV10-3 and TRBJ2-7, with a possible D match to TRBD1 (5 bases). V was cut by 5 bases and J by 7 bases, with 12 bases left in between. The CDR3 contains 12 residues. The germline V gene encodes CDR1 ENHRY and CDR2 SYGVKD.

This rearrangement joins TRBV5-1 to TRBJ1-1; D is undetermined. The CDR3 extends over 14 amino acids. Germline-derived CDR1 and CDR2 are SGHRS and YFSETQ. V lost 0 bases and J 0 bases, leaving 6 bases between the germline ends. The CDR3: CASSLAGMNTEAFF. The CDR3, as DNA: TGCGCCAGCAGCTTGGCCGGGATGAACACTGAAGCTTTCTTT.

The chain recombines TRBV7-6 with TRBJ2-5, with D uncertain. Per the germline V gene, CDR1 is SGHVS and CDR2 is FNYEAQ. The germline V and J ends were trimmed by 6 bases and 4 bases, with 15 bases remaining between them. This CDR3 contains 14 residues. The CDR3 loop reads CASSFGRKGETQYF. CDR3 sequence (DNA): TGTGCCAGCAGTTTTGGACGGAAAGGAGAGACCCAGTACTTC.

The rearrangement links TRBV19 to TRBJ1-1; D is possibly TRBD1 (5 bases). The CDR3 totals 15 residues. V was trimmed by 6 bases and J by 5 bases, leaving 19 bases between them. Germline-derived CDR1 and CDR2 are LNHDA and SQIVND (reference sequence). CDR3 DNA sequence: TGTGCCAGTAGAGGCAAGACATCGGGGGTGACTGAAGCTTTCTTT. Amino acid sequence: CASRGKTSGVTEAFF. Full variable domain (remainder filled in from reference TRBV19 and TRBJ1-1): DGGITQSPKYLFRKEGQNVTLSCEQNLNHDAMYWYRQDPGQGLRLIYYSQIVNDFQKGDIAEGYSVSREKKESFPLTVTSAQKNPTAFYLCASRGKTSGVTEAFFGQGTRLTVV.

The V call is TRBV5-4, the J call TRBJ2-5; D may be TRBD2 (6 bases). The V end lost 2 bases, the J end lost 2 bases, and 10 bases lay between the germline ends. The CDR3 sequence is 14 residues long. Germline lookup yields CDR1 SGHNT and CDR2 YYREEE (reference sequence). CDR3 DNA sequence: TGTGCCAGCAGCTTAAGCGGGCAACAAGAGACCCAGTACTTC. Protein: CASSLSGQQETQYF.

The chain couples TRBV15 to TRBJ1-2; 7 bases fit TRBD1. Germline loops: CDR1 LNHNV, CDR2 YYDKDF (reference sequence). The V gene end was trimmed by 0 bases and the J gene end by 1 base; junction bases not matched to a gene: 8. This CDR3 has 17 amino acids. The CDR3 loop is CATSRDRRAGGNYGYTF. As DNA, the CDR3 is TGTGCCACCAGCAGAGATAGAAGGGCAGGGGGTAACTATGGCTACACCTTC.

The genes are TRBV9 and TRBJ1-1, with no clear D. The germline V gene encodes CDR1 SGDLS and CDR2 YYNGEE. This CDR3 comprises 16 residues. Trimming removed 0 bases from V and 2 bases from J, with 14 bases in between. In nucleotides, the CDR3 is TGTGCCAGCAGCGTAGGACCCAATCAGCTAAACACTGAAGCTTTCTTT. It translates to CASSVGPNQLNTEAFF.

This chain links TRBV6-1 with TRBJ2-7; D uncertain. CDR3 length: 12 residues. The V end lost 0 bases, the J end lost 3 bases, and 3 bases lay between the germline ends. CDR1 is MNHNS, CDR2 SASEGT, per germline. The CDR3 spells CASSEAHYEQYF. Written as DNA, the CDR3 is TGTGCCAGCAGTGAAGCCCACTACGAGCAGTACTTC.

By share, this clone counts as medium-sized. The V gene is TRBV7-9, the J gene TRBJ1-1; 7 nucleotides agree with TRBD1. The CDR3 has 13 amino acids. CDR1 is SEHNR, CDR2 FQNEAQ, per germline (reference sequence). Trimming at V came to 8 bases and at J to 4 bases, leaving 7 bases not matched to a gene. The CDR3 sequence: CASRHRGRTEAFF. In nucleotides, the CDR3 is TGTGCCAGCCGTCACAGGGGACGCACTGAAGCTTTCTTT.